Listed below are T cell receptor beta chains from one sample, sequenced in a study of patients and donors after allogeneic stem cell transplantation. TCRdb reprocessed the RT-PCR reads via MiXCR and lists one record per CDR3 protein. The repertoire holds 400,000 to 450,000 distinct CDR3 sequences, with roughly 17% as singletons. The sequenced sample consisted of blood, either unsorted or a sorted T cell fraction (not recorded which). The receptors were sampled from a human donor who was either an allogeneic HSCT recipient or a stem cell or donor lymphocyte infusion donor (not recorded which). It is not recorded whose cells these are; they may come from a transplant donor. The CDR3 runs from the conserved cysteine through the conserved F or W. Each record gives: J gene, V gene, CDR3 protein.

j_gene: TRBJ1-2; v_gene: TRBV20-1; CDR3aa: CSVGYGYTF
j_gene: TRBJ2-1; v_gene: TRBV7-8; CDR3aa: CASSLWYGSNEQFF
j_gene: TRBJ2-6; v_gene: TRBV7-6; CDR3aa: CASSTNRRGAGANVLTF
j_gene: TRBJ2-1; v_gene: TRBV28; CDR3aa: CASSLPVSYNEQFF
j_gene: TRBJ2-1; v_gene: TRBV30; CDR3aa: CAWSGRGQGRHEQFF
j_gene: TRBJ1-5; v_gene: TRBV20-1; CDR3aa: CSAGGVTGPNNQPQHF
j_gene: TRBJ2-7; v_gene: TRBV5-1; CDR3aa: CASSHYRGLHEQYF
j_gene: TRBJ1-1; v_gene: TRBV20-1; CDR3aa: CSARRQAMNTEAFF
j_gene: TRBJ1-5; v_gene: TRBV6-1; CDR3aa: CASLEQGNQPQHF
j_gene: TRBJ1-5; v_gene: TRBV9; CDR3aa: CASSPLGFNQPQHF
j_gene: TRBJ2-7; v_gene: TRBV12-3/TRBV12-4; CDR3aa: CASSFETVRDEQYF
j_gene: TRBJ2-2; v_gene: TRBV5-8; CDR3aa: CASTQLVWTTGELFF
j_gene: TRBJ1-5; v_gene: TRBV5-1; CDR3aa: CASSLQAGGNQPQHF
j_gene: TRBJ2-1; v_gene: TRBV5-6; CDR3aa: CASSRLAGGRDEQFF
j_gene: TRBJ2-5; v_gene: TRBV18; CDR3aa: CASSPLTGSRETQYF
j_gene: TRBJ2-1; v_gene: TRBV12-3/TRBV12-4; CDR3aa: CASSRGQGLYNEQFF
j_gene: TRBJ1-2; v_gene: TRBV24-1; CDR3aa: CATSDLQSEYGYTF
j_gene: TRBJ1-1; v_gene: TRBV6-2/TRBV6-3; CDR3aa: CASSLQGSETEAFF
j_gene: TRBJ2-1; v_gene: TRBV9; CDR3aa: CASSVTPDRGSYNEQFF
j_gene: TRBJ2-3; v_gene: TRBV7-6; CDR3aa: CASSTTLGLAAKF
j_gene: TRBJ1-2; v_gene: TRBV12-3/TRBV12-4; CDR3aa: CASSFPTGGYGYTF
j_gene: TRBJ1-4; v_gene: TRBV4-1; CDR3aa: CASSYRDRDEKLFF
j_gene: TRBJ1-4; v_gene: TRBV4-1; CDR3aa: CASSQDRDNEKLFF
j_gene: TRBJ1-1; v_gene: TRBV5-1; CDR3aa: CASSLTGADTEAFF
j_gene: TRBJ2-5; v_gene: TRBV4-3; CDR3aa: CASSQLAGGPELKYQETQYF
j_gene: TRBJ1-5; v_gene: TRBV6-1; CDR3aa: CASSGKWDQPQHF
j_gene: TRBJ1-1; v_gene: TRBV7-3; CDR3aa: CASSPREGAEAFF
j_gene: TRBJ2-5; v_gene: TRBV24-1; CDR3aa: CATTVGPVQETQYF
j_gene: TRBJ2-3; v_gene: TRBV10-3; CDR3aa: CAIQARRETTDTQYF
j_gene: TRBJ2-7; v_gene: TRBV19; CDR3aa: CASSILGGSYEQYF
j_gene: TRBJ2-1; v_gene: TRBV6-2/TRBV6-3; CDR3aa: CASRVRDRGHNEQFF
j_gene: TRBJ2-5; v_gene: TRBV28; CDR3aa: CASSWARGATLGETQYF
j_gene: TRBJ1-2; v_gene: TRBV4-1; CDR3aa: CASSQDGYGYTF
j_gene: TRBJ1-1; v_gene: TRBV15; CDR3aa: CATSRGQPSEAFF
j_gene: TRBJ2-5; v_gene: TRBV24-1; CDR3aa: CATSDPLDSRRETQYF
j_gene: TRBJ2-4; v_gene: TRBV20-1; CDR3aa: CSAIRGGGGAKNIQYF
j_gene: TRBJ2-1; v_gene: TRBV20-1; CDR3aa: CSARRPNEQFF
j_gene: TRBJ1-1; v_gene: TRBV2; CDR3aa: CASKGASNTEAFF
j_gene: TRBJ2-1; v_gene: TRBV7-2; CDR3aa: CASSSRWVTYNEQFF
j_gene: TRBJ1-1; v_gene: TRBV7-9; CDR3aa: CASSYDRMNTEAFF
j_gene: TRBJ2-1; v_gene: TRBV5-5; CDR3aa: CASRGPEWYNEQFF
j_gene: TRBJ1-5; v_gene: TRBV13; CDR3aa: CASSGTGRGQPQHF
j_gene: TRBJ2-7; v_gene: TRBV15; CDR3aa: CATSRDLEGYYEQYF
j_gene: TRBJ2-3; v_gene: TRBV5-1; CDR3aa: CASSSRTSGRTDTQYF
j_gene: TRBJ2-4; v_gene: TRBV4-1; CDR3aa: CASSQGLPMAAKNIQYF
j_gene: TRBJ2-3; v_gene: TRBV12-3/TRBV12-4; CDR3aa: CASSLGADTDTQYF
j_gene: TRBJ2-7; v_gene: TRBV5-1; CDR3aa: CASSLTGSYEQYF
j_gene: TRBJ1-1; v_gene: TRBV6-1; CDR3aa: CASSGFTNTEAFF
j_gene: TRBJ1-1; v_gene: TRBV6-1; CDR3aa: CATWTLFTEAFF
j_gene: TRBJ2-7; v_gene: TRBV11-3; CDR3aa: CASSWEQGRAYEQYF
j_gene: TRBJ1-5; v_gene: TRBV4-1; CDR3aa: CASSQEGGLGPQHF
j_gene: TRBJ1-2; v_gene: TRBV28; CDR3aa: CASSTGFGYTF
j_gene: TRBJ2-4; v_gene: TRBV9; CDR3aa: CASSVEGSKNIQYF
j_gene: TRBJ1-1; v_gene: TRBV4-1; CDR3aa: CASTPIRGPGDTEAFF
j_gene: TRBJ2-7; v_gene: TRBV2; CDR3aa: CASSVDSEQYF
j_gene: TRBJ2-2; v_gene: TRBV10-3; CDR3aa: CAISASGRIAGELFF
j_gene: TRBJ2-2; v_gene: TRBV2; CDR3aa: CASTRQLAGNTGELFF